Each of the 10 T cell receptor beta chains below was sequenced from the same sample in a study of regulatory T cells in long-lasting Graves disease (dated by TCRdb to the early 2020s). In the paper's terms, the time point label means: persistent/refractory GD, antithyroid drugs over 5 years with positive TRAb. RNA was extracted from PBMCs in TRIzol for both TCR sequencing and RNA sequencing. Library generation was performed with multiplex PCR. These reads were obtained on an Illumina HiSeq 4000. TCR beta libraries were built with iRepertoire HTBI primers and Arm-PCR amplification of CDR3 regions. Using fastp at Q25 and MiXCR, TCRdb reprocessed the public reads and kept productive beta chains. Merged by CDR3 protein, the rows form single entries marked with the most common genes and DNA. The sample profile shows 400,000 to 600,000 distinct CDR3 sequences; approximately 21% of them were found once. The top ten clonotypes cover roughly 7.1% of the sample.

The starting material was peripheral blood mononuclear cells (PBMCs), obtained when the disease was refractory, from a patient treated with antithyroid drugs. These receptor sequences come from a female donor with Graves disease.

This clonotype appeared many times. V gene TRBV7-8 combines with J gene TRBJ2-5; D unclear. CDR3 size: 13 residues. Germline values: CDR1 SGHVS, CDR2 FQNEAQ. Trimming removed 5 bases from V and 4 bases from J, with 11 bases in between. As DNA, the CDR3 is TGTGCCAGCAGCAACAGAAATGGAGAGACCCAGTACTTC. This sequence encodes CASSNRNGETQYF.

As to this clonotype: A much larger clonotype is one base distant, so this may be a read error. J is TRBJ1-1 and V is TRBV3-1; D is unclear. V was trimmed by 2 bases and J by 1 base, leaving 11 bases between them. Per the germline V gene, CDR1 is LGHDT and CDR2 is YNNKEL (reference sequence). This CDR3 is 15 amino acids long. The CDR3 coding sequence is TGTGCCAGCAGCCAAAGGGTCAACCCGAACACTGAAGCTTTCTTT. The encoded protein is CASSQRVNPNTEAFF.

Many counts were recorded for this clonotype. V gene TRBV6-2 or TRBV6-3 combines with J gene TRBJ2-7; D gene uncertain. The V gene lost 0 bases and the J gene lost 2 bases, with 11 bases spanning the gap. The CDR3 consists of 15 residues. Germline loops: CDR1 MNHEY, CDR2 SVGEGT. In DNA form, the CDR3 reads TGTGCCAGCAGTTACTCCATCACAATACCCTACGAGCAGTACTTC. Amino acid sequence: CASSYSITIPYEQYF.

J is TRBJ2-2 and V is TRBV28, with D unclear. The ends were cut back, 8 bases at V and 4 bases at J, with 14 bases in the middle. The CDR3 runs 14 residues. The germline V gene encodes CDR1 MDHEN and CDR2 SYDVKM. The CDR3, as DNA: TGTGCCAGCCGCTCCTCATACAGCACCGGGGAGCTGTTTTTT. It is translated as CASRSSYSTGELFF.

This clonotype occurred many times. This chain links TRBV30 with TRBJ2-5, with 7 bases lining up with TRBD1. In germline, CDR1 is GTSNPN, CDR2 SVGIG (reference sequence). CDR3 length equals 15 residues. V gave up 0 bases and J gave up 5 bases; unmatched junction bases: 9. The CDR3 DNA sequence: TGTGCCTGGAGTGTCGACAGGGCTCCGGGGGAGACCCAGTACTTC. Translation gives CAWSVDRAPGETQYF.

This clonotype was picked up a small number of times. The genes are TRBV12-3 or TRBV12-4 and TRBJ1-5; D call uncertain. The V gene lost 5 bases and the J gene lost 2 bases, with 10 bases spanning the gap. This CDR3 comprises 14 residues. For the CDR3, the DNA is TGTGCCAGCAGTAAGTCGGGAGGCAATCAGCCCCAGCATTTT. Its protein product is CASSKSGGNQPQHF.

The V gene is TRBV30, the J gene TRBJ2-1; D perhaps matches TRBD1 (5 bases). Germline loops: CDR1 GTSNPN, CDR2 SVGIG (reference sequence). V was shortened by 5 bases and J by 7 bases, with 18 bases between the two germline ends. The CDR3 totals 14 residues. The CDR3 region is CAWSGYLPSNEQFF. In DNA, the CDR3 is TGTGCCTGGTCAGGGTACCTACCTAGTAATGAGCAGTTCTTC.

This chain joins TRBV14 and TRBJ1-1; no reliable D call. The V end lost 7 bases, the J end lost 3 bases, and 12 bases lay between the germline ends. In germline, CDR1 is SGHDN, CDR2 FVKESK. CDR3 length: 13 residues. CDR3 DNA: TGTGCCAGCACTCAAAACGGGGACACTGAAGCTTTCTTT. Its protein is CASTQNGDTEAFF.

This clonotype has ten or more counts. The CDR3 region has the DNA TGTGCCAGCAGGAGCAGCTTACCGGGACAGGGCCTACTTAACTATGGCTACACCTTC. Its protein product is CASRSSLPGQGLLNYGYTF. The J gene is TRBJ1-2, the V gene TRBV6-2 or TRBV6-3; 9 bases are shared with TRBD1. This CDR3 is 19 amino acids long. J gave up 1 base and V 6 bases, and 18 bases lay outside the gene matches. CDR1 and CDR2 (germline): MNHEY, SVGEGT.

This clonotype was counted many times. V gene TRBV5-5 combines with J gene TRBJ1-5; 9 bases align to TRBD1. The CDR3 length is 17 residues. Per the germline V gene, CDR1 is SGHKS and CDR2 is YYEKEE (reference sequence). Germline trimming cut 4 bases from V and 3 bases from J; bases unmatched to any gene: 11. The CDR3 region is CASSERTGDVNNQPQHF. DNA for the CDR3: TGTGCCAGCAGCGAAAGGACAGGGGATGTGAACAATCAGCCCCAGCATTTT.